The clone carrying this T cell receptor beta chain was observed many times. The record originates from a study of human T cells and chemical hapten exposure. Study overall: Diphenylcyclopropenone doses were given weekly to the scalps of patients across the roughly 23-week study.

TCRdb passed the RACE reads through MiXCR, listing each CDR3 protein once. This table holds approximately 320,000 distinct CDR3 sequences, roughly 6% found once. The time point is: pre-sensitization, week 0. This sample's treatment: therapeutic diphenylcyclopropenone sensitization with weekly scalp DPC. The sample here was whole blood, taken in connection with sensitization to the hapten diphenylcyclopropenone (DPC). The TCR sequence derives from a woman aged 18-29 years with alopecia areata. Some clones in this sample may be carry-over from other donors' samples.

The CDR3 loop reads CASSDQRNTEAFF. The CDR3 region has the DNA TGTGCCAGCAGTGATCAGAGGAACACTGAAGCTTTCTTT. The gene calls are TRBV6-1 and TRBJ1-1; D is unresolved. Looked up from germline, CDR1 is MNHNS and CDR2 is SASEGT. Trimming removed 3 bases from V and 1 base from J, with 6 bases in between. The CDR3 totals 13 residues.